This T cell receptor (beta chain) was found in a study of OX40 agonist ivuxolimab in advanced cancers. The overall study: There were three patients with partial responses, one having hepatocellular carcinoma and two cutaneous melanoma. Study results and caveats: Clones of CD4+ and CD8+ blood T cells grew by week 6 at doses of 0.1 to 3.0 mg/kg.

The CDR3 loop spans 16 amino acids. The table lists this clone with a count of one. Its antigen remains unknown. TCRdb's copy holds only in-frame clones and misses some; the assay was immunoSEQ multiplex PCR. Among about 73,000 clones, 85% to 90% were seen once, and the ten largest hold about 0.53%. The sequencing here drew on CD4+ or CD8+ T cells sorted from blood, taken in a trial of the OX40 agonist ivuxolimab. The chain combines TRBV12-2 with TRBJ1-6. TRBV12-2 is a documented pseudogene. This TCR was recovered from an adult with an advanced solid tumor such as melanoma, head and neck, liver or kidney cancer. CDR3: CASRLVAGVNNSPLHF. In nucleotides, the CDR3 is TGTGCAAGTCGCTTAGTGGCCGGGGTCAACAATTCACCCCTCCACTTT.